Each of the 8 T cell receptor beta chains below was sequenced from the same sample in a study of T cell changes during pregnancy in multiple sclerosis. Libraries were prepared by immunoSEQ multiplex PCR; TCRdb keeps only in-frame clonotypes and omits some of them. The top ten hold approximately 2.2% of the sample, which has tens of thousands of clones, over 80% seen once. The specimen comprised peripheral blood, sampled after pregnancy. Source of these receptors: a female donor with multiple sclerosis, enrolled in a pregnancy study.

The CDR3 DNA follows: TGTGCCAGCAGCTTAGCTGTGAACACTGAAGCTTTCTTT. As protein: CASSLAVNTEAFF. The V and J genes are TRBV11-3 and TRBJ1-1, with no clear D. Germline V gives CDR1 SGHNT, CDR2 YENEEA. The germline V and J ends were trimmed by 1 base and 0 bases, with 3 bases remaining between them. This CDR3 region has 13 residues.

The chain combines TRBV4-1 with TRBJ1-3, with 7 positions matching TRBD1. Losses at the gene ends were 3 bases for V and 0 bases for J; bases not matched to a gene: 8. CDR1 is MGHRA, CDR2 YSYEKL, per germline. The CDR3 loop spans 17 amino acids. The CDR3 spells CASSQGTEWDSGNTIYF. CDR3 coding DNA: TGCGCCAGCAGCCAGGGGACAGAATGGGACTCTGGAAACACCATATATTTT.

This chain links TRBV6-5 with TRBJ1-2, with no clear D. CDR3 length: 14 amino acids. From germline, CDR1 is MNHEY and CDR2 SVGAGI. Trimming left V 0 bases short and J 4 bases short, with 9 bases between. For the CDR3, the DNA is TGTGCCAGCAGTTACTCTGCCCCGGGCTATGGCTACACCTTC. It codes for CASSYSAPGYGYTF.

This sequence joins TRBV18 and TRBJ2-5, with 11 bases that match TRBD2. The CDR3 extends over 14 amino acids. Germline loops: CDR1 KGHSH, CDR2 LQKENI. Trimming at V came to 3 bases and at J to 3 bases, leaving 0 bases not matched to a gene. CDR3 protein: CASSPSGGEETQYF. CDR3 DNA sequence: TGTGCCAGCTCACCTAGCGGGGGGGAAGAGACCCAGTACTTC.

CDR3 DNA: TGTGCCAGCAGCGGGGACAGGTGGAATCAGCCCCAGCATTTT. Translating gives CASSGDRWNQPQHF. This chain connects TRBV6-5 to TRBJ1-5, with TRBD1 matching over 8 bases. Germline loops: CDR1 MNHEY, CDR2 SVGAGI. The J segment lost 4 bases and the V segment lost 6 bases, leaving 5 bases of the junction unmatched. This CDR3 contains 14 residues.

The chain links TRBV30 to TRBJ2-4; D remains unclear. V was pared by 3 bases and J by 0 bases, with 6 bases between. From germline, CDR1 is GTSNPN and CDR2 SVGIG (reference sequence). The CDR3 consists of 13 residues. CDR3 region: CAWSFIAKNIQYF. Written as DNA, the CDR3 is TGTGCCTGGAGCTTTATAGCCAAAAACATTCAGTACTTC.

This chain joins TRBV7-3 and TRBJ2-3; 9 nucleotides line up with TRBD1. The junction had 6 bases not matched to a gene; V was cut back by 5 bases and J by 3 bases. The germline gives CDR1 SGHTA, CDR2 FQGTGA. The CDR3 runs 15 residues. CDR3 region: CASSVYGQGTDTQYF. The CDR3 nucleotides are TGTGCCAGCAGCGTCTACGGACAGGGGACAGATACGCAGTATTTT. The full variable domain, in which reference TRBV7-3 and TRBJ2-3 provide the parts outside the CDR3, is GAGVSQTPSNKVTEKGKYVELRCDPISGHTALYWYRQSLGQGPEFLIYFQGTGAADDSGLPNDRFFAVRPEGSVSTLKIQRTERGDSAVYLCASSVYGQGTDTQYFGPGTRLTVL.

The rearrangement links TRBV2 to TRBJ1-5, with 8 bases matching TRBD1. Losses at the gene ends were 4 bases for V and 4 bases for J; bases not matched to a gene: 3. Germline V gene data show CDR1 as SNHLY and CDR2 as FYNNEI. This CDR3 region has 14 residues. The DNA of the CDR3 is TGTGCCAGCAGTGGGACAGGGAGTAATCAGCCCCAGCATTTT. Translated, it gives CASSGTGSNQPQHF. Drawing the rest from reference TRBV2 and TRBJ1-5, the complete variable domain is EPEVTQTPSHQVTQMGQEVILRCVPISNHLYFYWYRQILGQKVEFLVSFYNNEISEKSEIFDDQFSVERPDGSNFTLKIRSTKLEDSAMYFCASSGTGSNQPQHFGDGTRLSIL.